The 28 T cell receptor beta chains below all came from one sample that was sequenced in a study of blood T cell repertoires in COVID-19. The protocol was immunoSEQ multiplex PCR, while the TCRdb copy is restricted to in-frame clones and leaves out a portion. The sample consists of around 260,000 clones, less than 90% of them appearing once. The sample taken for sequencing was peripheral blood. All receptors derive from a man aged 60-69 years with acute or convalescent COVID-19.

This clone was recorded at least ten times. CDR3: CASGTSGNEQFF. The CDR3 region has the DNA TGTGCGTCCGGGACTAGCGGTAATGAGCAGTTCTTC. The chain couples TRBV9 to TRBJ2-1; 11 nucleotides line up with TRBD2. CDR3 size: 12 residues. Germline V gene lookup returns CDR1 SGDLS and CDR2 YYNGEE.

The chain employs TRBV29-1 and TRBJ1-4; possible D gene TRBD1, 6 bases. The V gene's germline CDR1 is SQVTM and CDR2 ANQGSEA. The V end was cut by 4 bases, the J end by 9 bases, with 21 bases between. This CDR3 comprises 15 residues. Here the CDR3 reads CSVAPGTTRGKKLFF. DNA for the CDR3: TGCAGCGTTGCCCCCGGGACAACAAGAGGAAAAAAACTGTTTTTT.

The rearrangement uses TRBV18 and TRBJ2-5; a possible D gene is TRBD2 (7 bases). This CDR3 spans 15 amino acids. In germline, CDR1 is KGHSH, CDR2 LQKENI. Trimming removed 6 bases at V and 4 bases at J, with 18 bases between. The CDR3 loop reads CASSPRRGAGETQYF. DNA for the CDR3: TGTGCCAGCTCGCCGAGACGGGGGGCTGGAGAGACCCAGTACTTC.

The sample holds one count of this clone. The gene calls are TRBV4-1 and TRBJ1-5, with D uncertain. CDR3 length: 17 amino acids. Trimming took 0 bases from V and 3 from J, leaving 15 bases between them. CDR1 is MGHRA, CDR2 YSYEKL, per germline. CDR3 sequence reads: CASSQEPTPQSNQPQHF. Written as DNA, the CDR3 is TGCGCCAGCAGCCAAGAACCAACCCCGCAGTCCAATCAGCCCCAGCATTTT.

This clone was counted once. The chain is built from TRBV27 and TRBJ1-6, with D perhaps TRBD1 (5 bases). Trimming took off 8 bases at V and 6 bases at J, with 23 bases between the two ends. CDR1 is MNHEY, CDR2 SMNVEV, per germline (reference sequence). The CDR3 covers 17 residues. The CDR3 region is CASSPAGLLPINSPLHF. CDR3 DNA: TGTGCCAGCTCTCCCGCGGGACTGCTCCCAATTAATTCACCCCTCCACTTT.

The rearrangement uses TRBV14 and TRBJ1-1; 12 nucleotides line up with TRBD1. Trimming took 1 base from V and 9 from J; bases not matched to a gene: 6. Germline CDR1 and CDR2: SGHDN and FVKESK. CDR3 length: 15 amino acids. CDR3 amino acids: CASSQVGTGGGKAFF. DNA of the CDR3: TGTGCCAGCAGCCAAGTAGGGACAGGGGGCGGAAAAGCTTTCTTT.

The table lists this clone with a count of one. The chain combines TRBV11-2 with TRBJ2-7; D gene uncertain. The CDR3 has 13 residues. The germline V gene encodes CDR1 SGHAT and CDR2 FQNNGV. Trimming took 0 bases from V and 7 from J, leaving 10 bases between them. The CDR3 region is CASSLDSSWEQYF. CDR3 nucleotides: TGTGCCAGCAGCTTAGACTCCAGTTGGGAGCAGTACTTC.

This chain links TRBV18 with TRBJ2-7, with D possibly matching TRBD1 (5 bases). CDR1 is KGHSH and CDR2 is LQKENI in the germline V gene. The germline V and J ends were trimmed by 1 base and 5 bases, with 9 bases remaining between them. This CDR3 has 13 amino acids. The chain's CDR3 is CASSPQKGHEQYF. For the CDR3, the DNA is TGTGCCAGCTCACCACAGAAGGGGCACGAGCAGTACTTC.

The chain is built from TRBV10-1 and TRBJ1-1; D is uncertain. The V gene's germline CDR1 is WNHNN and CDR2 SYGVQD (reference sequence). CDR3 length equals 14 residues. Deletions cut 2 bases from V and 4 bases from J, with 11 bases between. The CDR3 DNA reads TGCGCCAGCAGTGAGCGGAGGACGGTCACTGAAGCTTTCTTT. Translated: CASSERRTVTEAFF.

The chain is built from TRBV7-3 and TRBJ2-3, with 9 bases identical to TRBD2. J lost 2 bases, V lost 2 bases, and 2 bases had no gene match. CDR1 and CDR2 from the germline V gene are SGHTA and FQGTGA. This CDR3 comprises 15 residues. The CDR3 coding sequence is TGTGCCAGCAGCTTAGCGGGAGGGTACACAGATACGCAGTATTTT. Translated, it gives CASSLAGGYTDTQYF.

The chain recombines TRBV21-1 with TRBJ2-5; the D segment call TRBD2 is taken from the table without a DNA check. TRBV21-1 counts as a pseudogene. The CDR3 spans 17 residues. CDR3 nucleotides: TGTGCCAGCCAAGGAGCTAGCGGGAGCGCCAAACAAGAGACCCAGTACTTC. Translated: CASQGASGSAKQETQYF.

The V call is TRBV30, the J call TRBJ1-3; no reliable D call. Trimming shortened V by 0 bases and J by 0 bases, and 15 bases separated the two germline ends. Germline V gene lookup returns CDR1 GTSNPN and CDR2 SVGIG (reference sequence). This CDR3 contains 17 residues. CDR3 nucleotides: TGTGCCTGGAGTGTACTTGGTAAAGCCTTCTCTGGAAACACCATATATTTT. Translation: CAWSVLGKAFSGNTIYF. The full variable domain, in which reference TRBV30 and TRBJ1-3 provide the parts outside the CDR3, is SQTIHQWPATLVQPVGSPLSLECTVEGTSNPNLYWYRQAAGRGLQLLFYSVGIGQISSEVPQNLSASRPQDRQFILSSKKLLLSDSGFYLCAWSVLGKAFSGNTIYFGEGSWLTVV.

The genes are TRBV30 and TRBJ1-1; TRBD1 aligns across 7 bases. Unmatched junction bases numbered 6, after V lost 8 bases and J lost 6 bases. This CDR3 is built from 11 residues. In germline, CDR1 is GTSNPN, CDR2 SVGIG (reference sequence). CDR3 loop: CAREGAAEAFF. The CDR3 nucleotides are TGTGCCCGGGAGGGGGCCGCTGAAGCTTTCTTT.

This chain uses TRBV12-3 or TRBV12-4 with TRBJ1-5; no firm D call. V lost 6 bases and J 3 bases, leaving 6 bases between the germline ends. CDR3 length: 12 residues. DNA for the CDR3: TGTGCCAGCAGCTACCCCAATCAGCCCCAGCATTTT. It yields the protein CASSYPNQPQHF.

The V gene is TRBV7-2, the J gene TRBJ2-3, with 9 bases matching TRBD2. Germline V gene lookup returns CDR1 SGHTA and CDR2 FQGNSA. The length of the CDR3 is 16 residues. V shed 3 bases and J 6 bases; nucleotides not matched to a gene: 10. CDR3 sequence reads: CASSLGTSTVPDTQYF. CDR3 in DNA: TGTGCCAGCAGCTTGGGGACTAGCACGGTTCCGGATACGCAGTATTTT.

The V call is TRBV28, the J call TRBJ2-7; TRBD2 aligns across 9 bases. The junction had 5 bases not matched to a gene; V was cut back by 2 bases and J by 3 bases. Germline values: CDR1 MDHEN, CDR2 SYDVKM. The CDR3 runs 15 residues. The CDR3 spells CASSLGGRAIYEQYF. Written as DNA, the CDR3 is TGTGCCAGCAGTTTAGGCGGGAGGGCCATCTACGAGCAGTACTTC.

This chain links TRBV27 with TRBJ1-4, with 10 bases aligning to TRBD1. CDR3 length: 15 amino acids. The V gene end was trimmed by 2 bases and the J gene end by 7 bases; junction bases not matched to a gene: 4. CDR1 is MNHEY, CDR2 SMNVEV, per germline (reference sequence). CDR3 loop: CASSLGQGGIEKLFF. CDR3 sequence (DNA): TGTGCCAGCAGTTTAGGACAGGGGGGAATTGAAAAACTGTTTTTT.

This chain uses TRBV5-3 with TRBJ2-7; a possible D gene is TRBD1 (7 bases). TRBV5-3 is designated an ORF whose function remains uncertain. There are 16 residues in the CDR3. V gave up 6 bases and J gave up 2 bases, with 21 bases separating them. Here the CDR3 DNA reads TGTGCCAGAATCCCGCGCGGGACAGCACCGCCCTACGAGCAGTACTTC. Translating gives CARIPRGTAPPYEQYF.

For this clone: The sample contains more than one DNA sequence encoding this CDR3. This sequence joins TRBV10-3 and TRBJ2-7; TRBD1 matches at 10 bases. Germline assignment: CDR1 ENHRY and CDR2 SYGVKD. The trim removed 6 bases at V and 2 bases at J, leaving 4 bases unmatched. The CDR3 extends over 14 amino acids. The DNA for the CDR3 is TGTGCCATCAGCTCGGGACAGGGGACCTACGAGCAGTACTTC. It translates to CAISSGQGTYEQYF.

V usage is TRBV7-3 and J usage is TRBJ2-2; possibly TRBD2 for D (6 bases). The CDR3 spans 16 residues. The V and J ends lost 5 bases and 4 bases respectively, with 17 bases between them. CDR1 is SGHTA and CDR2 is FQGTGA in the germline V gene. The CDR3: CASSPVGGAGTGELFF. CDR3 bases: TGTGCCAGCAGCCCCGTCGGAGGGGCGGGCACCGGGGAGCTGTTTTTT.

The rearrangement uses TRBV6-5 and TRBJ2-5; TRBD1 matches at 7 bases. CDR1 and CDR2 (germline): MNHEY, SVGAGI. The V and J ends lost 6 bases and 2 bases, in that order; junction bases with no gene match: 3. This CDR3 region has 13 residues. CDR3 amino acids: CASRHRGQETQYF. The CDR3 DNA sequence: TGTGCCAGCAGACACAGGGGACAAGAGACCCAGTACTTC.

This clone has just a few counts. The V and J genes are TRBV7-9 and TRBJ2-1; D perhaps matches TRBD1 (6 bases). This CDR3 has 12 residues. Germline CDR1 is SEHNR and CDR2 is FQNEAQ (reference sequence). Trimming stripped 5 bases from V and 8 bases from J, with 10 bases between. The CDR3 here is CASSPRGYEQFF. The CDR3 DNA reads as TGTGCCAGCAGCCCTAGGGGGTATGAGCAGTTCTTC.

The V gene is TRBV6-2 or TRBV6-3, the J gene TRBJ2-7; a possible D gene is TRBD1 (5 bases). This CDR3 has 13 residues. The V end was cut by 2 bases, the J end by 3 bases, with 8 bases between. CDR1 MNHEY and CDR2 SVGEGT come from the germline V gene. In nucleotides, the CDR3 is TGTGCCAGCAGTTACGCAGGGAACTACGAGCAGTACTTC. Translated: CASSYAGNYEQYF.

This clone showed up many times. This sequence joins TRBV10-2 and TRBJ2-7; TRBD2 matches at 7 bases. In germline, CDR1 is WSHSY, CDR2 SAAADI. Germline trimming cut 7 bases from V and 1 base from J; bases unmatched to any gene: 4. The CDR3 runs 13 residues. CDR3 sequence (DNA): TGCGCCAGCACTCCGGGGGGATCCTACGAGCAGTACTTC. Protein: CASTPGGSYEQYF.

This chain connects TRBV11-1 to TRBJ2-2, with no clear D. Germline V CDR1 and CDR2: SGHAT, FQDESV (reference sequence). The V gene lost 1 base and the J gene lost 4 bases, with 10 bases spanning the gap. The length of the CDR3 is 15 residues. The CDR3 loop reads CASSLGSVLTGELFF. In nucleotides, the CDR3 is TGTGCCAGCAGCTTAGGGTCGGTCCTCACCGGGGAGCTGTTTTTT.

A note on this clone: Because the CDR3 is missing its conserved closing phenylalanine or tryptophan, this is likely a read error. The limits of the CDR3 on the DNA are not certain, so only TCRdb's listed CDR3 is given. The gene calls are TRBV21-1 and TRBJ2-7; the table names TRBD1, a call not compared with the DNA. TRBV21-1 is assigned pseudogene status. The CDR3 is 10 residues long, counting both termini. The CDR3 protein is CASSKFPGKY.

V gene TRBV9 combines with J gene TRBJ1-3; D gene ambiguous. CDR1 SGDLS and CDR2 YYNGEE come from the germline V gene. The CDR3 totals 13 residues. V lost 3 bases and J 1 base, leaving 5 bases between the germline ends. Written as DNA, the CDR3 is TGTGCCAGCAGCGCCTCGTCTGGAAACACCATATATTTT. Its protein is CASSASSGNTIYF.

The rearrangement links TRBV28 to TRBJ2-7, with 9 positions matching TRBD1. CDR1 is MDHEN, CDR2 SYDVKM, per germline. V dropped 6 bases and J dropped 6; count of bases not matched to a gene: 12. The CDR3 sequence is 15 residues long. The CDR3, as DNA: TGTGCCAGCAGGCCGCCGGAGACAGGGGGTTCCGAGCAGTACTTC. As protein: CASRPPETGGSEQYF. The whole variable domain, remainder taken from reference TRBV28 and TRBJ2-7, is DVKVTQSSRYLVKRTGEKVFLECVQDMDHENMFWYRQDPGLGLRLIYFSYDVKMKEKGDIPEGYSVSREKKERFSLILESASTNQTSMYLCASRPPETGGSEQYFGPGTRLTVT.